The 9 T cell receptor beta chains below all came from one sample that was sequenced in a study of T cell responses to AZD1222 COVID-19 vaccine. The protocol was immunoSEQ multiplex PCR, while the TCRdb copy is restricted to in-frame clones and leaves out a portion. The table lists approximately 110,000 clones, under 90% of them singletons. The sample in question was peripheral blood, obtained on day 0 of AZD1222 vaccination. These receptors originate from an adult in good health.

The CDR3 coding sequence is TGTGCCAGCAGTTTAGTTTTCTATCAGCCCCAGCATTTT. Amino acids: CASSLVFYQPQHF. This chain connects TRBV28 to TRBJ1-5, with unresolved D. This CDR3 has 13 amino acids. V lost 2 bases to trimming and J lost 5 bases, with 7 bases between them. The V gene's germline CDR1 is MDHEN and CDR2 SYDVKM.

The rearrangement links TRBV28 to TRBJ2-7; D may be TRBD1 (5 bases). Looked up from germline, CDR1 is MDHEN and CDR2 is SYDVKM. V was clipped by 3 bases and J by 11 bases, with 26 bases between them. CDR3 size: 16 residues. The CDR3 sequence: CASSFGPRQGRPSKYF. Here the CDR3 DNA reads TGTGCCAGCAGTTTCGGCCCGAGGCAGGGCCGACCCAGTAAGTACTTC.

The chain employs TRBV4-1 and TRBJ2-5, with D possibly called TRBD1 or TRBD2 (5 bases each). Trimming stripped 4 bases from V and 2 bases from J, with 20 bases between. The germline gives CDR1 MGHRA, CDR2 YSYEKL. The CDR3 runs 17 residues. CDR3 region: CASSLKGAGAIQETQYF. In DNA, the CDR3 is TGCGCCAGCAGCCTCAAGGGAGCCGGGGCCATACAAGAGACCCAGTACTTC.

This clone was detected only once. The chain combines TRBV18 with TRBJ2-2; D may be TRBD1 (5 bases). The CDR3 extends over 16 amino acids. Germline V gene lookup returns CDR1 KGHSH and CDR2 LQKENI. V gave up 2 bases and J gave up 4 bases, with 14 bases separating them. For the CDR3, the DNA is TGTGCCAGCTCACCAGTCAGGGTCAAGAGCACCGGGGAGCTGTTTTTT. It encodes CASSPVRVKSTGELFF.

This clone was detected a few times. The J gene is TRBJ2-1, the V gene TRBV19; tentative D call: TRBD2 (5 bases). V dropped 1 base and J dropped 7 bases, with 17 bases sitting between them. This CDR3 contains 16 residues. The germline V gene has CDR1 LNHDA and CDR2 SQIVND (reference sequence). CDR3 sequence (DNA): TGTGCCAGTAGTATAGGGAGCGGTAAGGGTTTAAATGAGCAGTTCTTC. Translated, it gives CASSIGSGKGLNEQFF.

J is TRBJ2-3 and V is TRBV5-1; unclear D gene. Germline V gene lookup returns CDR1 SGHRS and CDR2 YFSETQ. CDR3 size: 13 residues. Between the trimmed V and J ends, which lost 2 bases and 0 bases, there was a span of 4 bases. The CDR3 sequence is CASSFPSTDTQYF. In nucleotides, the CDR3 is TGCGCCAGCAGCTTCCCCAGCACAGATACGCAGTATTTT.

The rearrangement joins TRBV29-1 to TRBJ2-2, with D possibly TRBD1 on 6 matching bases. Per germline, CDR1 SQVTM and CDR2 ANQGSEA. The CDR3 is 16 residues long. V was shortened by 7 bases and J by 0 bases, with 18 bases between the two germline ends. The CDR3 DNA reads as TGCAGCGCTCGTGACCCCGGACAGTCGAACACCGGGGAGCTGTTTTTT. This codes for CSARDPGQSNTGELFF.

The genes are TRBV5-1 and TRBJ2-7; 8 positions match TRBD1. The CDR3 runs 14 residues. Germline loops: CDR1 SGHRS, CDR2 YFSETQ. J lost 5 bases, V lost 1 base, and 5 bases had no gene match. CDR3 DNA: TGCGCCAGCAGCTTGAAGGACAGGGCGGACGAGCAGTACTTC. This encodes CASSLKDRADEQYF.

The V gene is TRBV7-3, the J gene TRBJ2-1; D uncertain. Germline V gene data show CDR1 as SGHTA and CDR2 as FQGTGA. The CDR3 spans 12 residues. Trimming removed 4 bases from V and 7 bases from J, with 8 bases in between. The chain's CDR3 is CASSSSRNEQFF. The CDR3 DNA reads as TGTGCCAGCAGCTCTTCTCGGAATGAGCAGTTCTTC. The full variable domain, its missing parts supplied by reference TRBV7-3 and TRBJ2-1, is GAGVSQTPSNKVTEKGKYVELRCDPISGHTALYWYRQSLGQGPEFLIYFQGTGAADDSGLPNDRFFAVRPEGSVSTLKIQRTERGDSAVYLCASSSSRNEQFFGPGTRLTVL.